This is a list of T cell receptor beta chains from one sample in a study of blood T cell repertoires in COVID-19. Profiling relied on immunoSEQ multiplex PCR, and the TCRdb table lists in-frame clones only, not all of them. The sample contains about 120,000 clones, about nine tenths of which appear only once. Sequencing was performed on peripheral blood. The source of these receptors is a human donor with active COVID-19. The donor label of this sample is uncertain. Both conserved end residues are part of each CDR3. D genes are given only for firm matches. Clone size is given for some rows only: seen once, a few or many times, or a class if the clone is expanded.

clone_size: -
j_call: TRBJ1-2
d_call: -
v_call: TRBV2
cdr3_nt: TGTGCCAGCAGTGGAGCCAGGGGTGGCGGCTACACCTTC
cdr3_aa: CASSGARGGGYTF

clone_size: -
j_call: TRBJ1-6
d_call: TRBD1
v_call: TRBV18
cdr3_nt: TGTGCCAGCTCGCAAGACAGGGGGAATTCACCCCTCCACTTT
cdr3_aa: CASSQDRGNSPLHF

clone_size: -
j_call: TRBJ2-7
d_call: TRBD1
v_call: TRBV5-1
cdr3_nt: TGCGCCAGCAGCTTGGTTACGGGACAGGGGATTTCGGACGAGCAGTACTTC
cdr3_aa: CASSLVTGQGISDEQYF

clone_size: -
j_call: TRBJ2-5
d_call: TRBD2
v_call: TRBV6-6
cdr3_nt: TGTGCCAGCAGTTACCGGACTAGTACGGAGACCCAGTACTTC
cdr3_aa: CASSYRTSTETQYF

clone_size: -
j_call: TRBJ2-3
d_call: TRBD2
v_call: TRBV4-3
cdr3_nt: TGCGCCAGCAGCCAAGTCCCGCGGGGGGACTCCACAGATACGCAGTATTTT
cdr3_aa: CASSQVPRGDSTDTQYF

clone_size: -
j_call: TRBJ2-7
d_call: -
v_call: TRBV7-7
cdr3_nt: TGTGCTAGCAGCCCTTCGGACAGCAGCTCCTACGAGCAGTACTTC
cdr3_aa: CASSPSDSSSYEQYF

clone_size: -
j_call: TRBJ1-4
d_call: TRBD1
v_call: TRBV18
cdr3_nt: TGTGCCAGCTCACCCCCCTCCGGGACAGGGAGCGAAAAACTGTTTTTT
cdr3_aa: CASSPPSGTGSEKLFF

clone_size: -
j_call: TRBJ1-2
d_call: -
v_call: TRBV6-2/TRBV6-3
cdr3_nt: TGTGCCAGCAGCCCCCTGGGGCGAATCCGCTACACCTTC
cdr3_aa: CASSPLGRIRYTF

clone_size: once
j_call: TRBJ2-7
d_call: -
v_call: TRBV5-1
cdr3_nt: TGCGCCAGCAGCTTGGGGGCAGATAAGGCCGAGCAGTACTTC
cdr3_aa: CASSLGADKAEQYF

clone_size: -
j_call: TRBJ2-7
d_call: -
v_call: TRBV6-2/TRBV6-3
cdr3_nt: TGTGCCAGCAGTTACGGGGGCCCCTACGAGCAGTACTTC
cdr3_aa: CASSYGGPYEQYF

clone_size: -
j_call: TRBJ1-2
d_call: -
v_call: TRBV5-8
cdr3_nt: TGTGCCAGCAGCTTGTTGGGTACAGAAAGTAACTATGGCTACACCTTC
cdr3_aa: CASSLLGTESNYGYTF

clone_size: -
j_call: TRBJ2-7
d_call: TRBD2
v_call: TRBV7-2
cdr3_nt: TGTGCCAGCAGTGCGACTAGCGGGTCCTACGAGCAGTACTTC
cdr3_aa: CASSATSGSYEQYF

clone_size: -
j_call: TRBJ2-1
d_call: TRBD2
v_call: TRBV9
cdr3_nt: TGTGCCAGCAGCGCCAACGTAGCGGGGGGGCGCGCTGAGCAGTTCTTC
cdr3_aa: CASSANVAGGRAEQFF

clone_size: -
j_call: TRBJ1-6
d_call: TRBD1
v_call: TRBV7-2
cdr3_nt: TGTGCCAGCAGCGCCGACGGACAGGCTTCACCCCTCCACTTT
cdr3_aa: CASSADGQASPLHF

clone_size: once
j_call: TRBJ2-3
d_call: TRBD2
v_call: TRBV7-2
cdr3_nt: TGTGCCAGCAGCTTAAGACTAGCGGGGAGCCCTAGCACAGATACGCAGTATTTT
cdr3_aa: CASSLRLAGSPSTDTQYF